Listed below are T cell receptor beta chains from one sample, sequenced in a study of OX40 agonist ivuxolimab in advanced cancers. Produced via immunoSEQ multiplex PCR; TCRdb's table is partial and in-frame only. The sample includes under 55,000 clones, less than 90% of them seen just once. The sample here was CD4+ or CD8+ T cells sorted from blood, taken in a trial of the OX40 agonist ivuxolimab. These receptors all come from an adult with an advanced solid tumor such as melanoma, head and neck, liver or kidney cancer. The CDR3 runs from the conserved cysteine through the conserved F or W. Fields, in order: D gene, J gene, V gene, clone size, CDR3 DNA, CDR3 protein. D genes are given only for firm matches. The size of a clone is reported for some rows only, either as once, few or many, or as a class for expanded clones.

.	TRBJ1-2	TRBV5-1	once	TGCGCCAGCACCGGGGGACGTGGGCTGGTTAGAGGCTACACCTTC	CASTGGRGLVRGYTF
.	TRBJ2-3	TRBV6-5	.	TGTGCCAGCAGTGCCCAGGTTAGCAGGGATACGCAGTATTTT	CASSAQVSRDTQYF
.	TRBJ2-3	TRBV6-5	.	TGTGCCAGCAGCCGCACCCCCCTCTCAGATACGCAGTATTTT	CASSRTPLSDTQYF
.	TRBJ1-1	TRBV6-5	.	TGTGCCAGCAGTTACTCGGGTGGATGGGACACTGAAGCTTTCTTT	CASSYSGGWDTEAFF
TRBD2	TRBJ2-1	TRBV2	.	TGTGCCAGCAGTGAGGGCTTAGCGGGCGCTGGGGCGAATGAGCAGTTCTTC	CASSEGLAGAGANEQFF
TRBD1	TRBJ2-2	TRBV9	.	TGTGCCAGCAGCGCTCGACAGGGGGCCGCCACCGGGGAGCTGTTTTTT	CASSARQGAATGELFF
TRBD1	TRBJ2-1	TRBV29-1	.	TGCAGCGTCGGGGGCCGGGACAGGGGCCTAGTAGGTTCCTACAATGAGCAGTTCTTC	CSVGGRDRGLVGSYNEQFF
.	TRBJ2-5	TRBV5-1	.	TGCGCCAGCAGCCTCGGGCAGGGACAAGAGACCCAGTACTTC	CASSLGQGQETQYF
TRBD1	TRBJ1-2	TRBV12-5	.	TGTGCTAGTGGTCTCCGGACAGGGCGAGCTAACTATGGCTACACCTTC	CASGLRTGRANYGYTF
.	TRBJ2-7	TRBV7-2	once	TGTGCCAGCAGCTTTCATCAGGAGAACTACGAGCAGTACTTC	CASSFHQENYEQYF
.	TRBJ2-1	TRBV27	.	TGTGCCAGCAGTGCCATGAGGGACAATGAGCAGTTCTTC	CASSAMRDNEQFF
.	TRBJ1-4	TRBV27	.	TGTGCCAGCAGTCCCGTTGTGGTGACCCCCCAAAAACTGTTTTTT	CASSPVVVTPQKLFF
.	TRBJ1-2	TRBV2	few	TGTGCCAGCAGTGGGGGATCTCATCGCAGATCCTATGGCTACACCTTC	CASSGGSHRRSYGYTF
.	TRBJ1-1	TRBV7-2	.	TGTGCCAGCAGCTTAGAACAGAACACTGAAGCTTTCTTT	CASSLEQNTEAFF
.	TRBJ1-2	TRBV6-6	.	TGTGCCAGCAGTTATGGGGACGGGAACTATGGCTACACCTTC	CASSYGDGNYGYTF
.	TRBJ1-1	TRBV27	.	TGTGCCAGCAGACTACACGGGTTGGGGACTGAAGCTTTCTTT	CASRLHGLGTEAFF
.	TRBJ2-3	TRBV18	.	TGTGCCAGCTCACCACCGGGGGTGGTCACAGATACGCAGTATTTT	CASSPPGVVTDTQYF
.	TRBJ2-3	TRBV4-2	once	TGTGCCAGCAGCCCAGGCGGGGTATGGGAGCAGTATTTT	CASSPGGVWEQYF
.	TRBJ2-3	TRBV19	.	TGTGCCAGTACCCTAGGGGGTAGCGGCACAGATACGCAGTATTTT	CASTLGGSGTDTQYF
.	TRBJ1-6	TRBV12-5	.	TGTGCTAGTGGTTTGAACCAGGGAGAAGGATCACCCCTCCACTTT	CASGLNQGEGSPLHF
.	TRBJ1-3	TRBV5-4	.	TGTGCCAGCAGCTTAGGGCAATTGTCCTCTGGAAACACCATATATTTT	CASSLGQLSSGNTIYF
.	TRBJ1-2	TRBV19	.	TGTGCCAGTAGTATAGCTGGGAGGTATGGCTACACCTTC	CASSIAGRYGYTF
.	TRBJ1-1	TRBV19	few	TGTGATTCAGGGGCCCAGGAGGACACTGAAGCTTTCTTT	CDSGAQEDTEAFF